The T cell receptor beta chain under discussion was sequenced for a study of T cell repertoires in cytomegalovirus infection. One entry per CDR3 protein, called by TCRdb with MiXCR from the reads. The repertoire holds roughly 350,000 distinct CDR3 sequences, with about 34% as singletons. This clonotype appeared a few times. The antigen is unknown. Germline CDR1 reads MDHEN; CDR2 reads SYDVKM. V gave up 6 bases and J gave up 2 bases; unmatched junction bases: 12. This CDR3 has 17 residues. General study results and limits: HLA-C-restricted CMV-specific TCR beta clonotypes were dominant in the ex vivo response.

The sample here was cultured PBMCs, taken from culture after CMV antigen stimulation. This receptor was identified in a human donor in good health (CMV status not recorded). Some clones in this sample may be carry-over from other donors' samples. The chain employs TRBV28 and TRBJ1-2, with 10 nucleotides matching TRBD1. The CDR3 loop is CASSPYGTGDTNYGYTF. In nucleotides, the CDR3 is TGTGCCAGCAGCCCCTATGGGACAGGGGACACCAACTATGGCTACACCTTC.